Below are 30 T cell receptor beta chains sequenced from a single sample in a study of T cells after yellow fever vaccination. MiXCR, run by TCRdb on the 5' RACE reads, gives a single entry per CDR3 protein. The sample records nearly 300,000 distinct CDR3 sequences, approximately 10% being singletons. The sample was CD4+ T cells sorted from PBMCs, taken 5 days after the yellow fever booster vaccination. The receptors here all came from a man aged 18 to 30 who received the YFV17D yellow fever vaccine.

V and J are TRBV20-1 and TRBJ2-5; D is undetermined. The CDR3 sequence is 16 residues long. CDR1 DFQATT and CDR2 SNEGSKA come from the germline V gene (reference sequence). V lost 0 bases and J lost 1, with 15 bases in between. CDR3 coding DNA: TGCAGTGCTAGAGATCTCGGTAGGAACTCCCAAGAGACCCAGTACTTC. It translates to CSARDLGRNSQETQYF.

V gene TRBV28 combines with J gene TRBJ2-3, with a tentative D call TRBD2 (6 bases). The CDR3 loop spans 15 amino acids. Per the germline V gene, CDR1 is MDHEN and CDR2 is SYDVKM. V lost 3 bases, J lost 2 bases, and 12 bases lay in between. In DNA, the CDR3 is TGTGCCAGCAGTTTTAGCGGACTTACCACAGATACGCAGTATTTT. Translated, it gives CASSFSGLTTDTQYF. Full variable domain (rest looked up from reference TRBV28 and TRBJ2-3): DVKVTQSSRYLVKRTGEKVFLECVQDMDHENMFWYRQDPGLGLRLIYFSYDVKMKEKGDIPEGYSVSREKKERFSLILESASTNQTSMYLCASSFSGLTTDTQYFGPGTRLTVL.

This clonotype was observed a handful of times. The chain links TRBV4-2 to TRBJ2-7, with 7 bases matching TRBD2. J lost 2 bases, V lost 4 bases, and 11 bases had no gene match. This CDR3 comprises 16 residues. Germline assignment: CDR1 LGHNA and CDR2 YNFKEQ. As DNA, the CDR3 is TGTGCCAGCAGCCCCCAGACTGGGGAGGGGACCTACGAGCAGTACTTC. It encodes CASSPQTGEGTYEQYF.

The sample holds many counts of this clonotype. The chain combines TRBV4-3 with TRBJ2-3; 12 positions agree with TRBD2. The CDR3 has 18 amino acids. Germline CDR1 is LGHNA and CDR2 is YSLEER. The V segment lost 0 bases and the J segment 2 bases; nucleotides outside the gene matches: 6. The CDR3 DNA follows: TGCGCCAGCAGCCAAGACAGGACTAGCGGGGTGATCACAGATACGCAGTATTTT. Translating gives CASSQDRTSGVITDTQYF.

This clonotype was detected ten times or more. This chain links TRBV15 with TRBJ2-1, with 8 bases fitting TRBD1. Germline CDR1 LNHNV, CDR2 YYDKDF (reference sequence). V gave up 0 bases and J gave up 2 bases; unmatched junction bases: 3. The length of the CDR3 is 16 residues. Written as DNA, the CDR3 is TGTGCCACCAGCAGAGACACAGGGGGAGCCTACAATGAGCAGTTCTTC. Encoded protein: CATSRDTGGAYNEQFF.

This clonotype was observed a handful of times. J is TRBJ2-1 and V is TRBV6-5, with a tentative D call TRBD2 (5 bases). V was clipped by 4 bases and J by 2 bases, with 12 bases between them. The CDR3 consists of 15 residues. Germline V lookup: CDR1 MNHEY, CDR2 SVGAGI. The CDR3 spells CASSSLLGAYNEQFF. The CDR3 region has the DNA TGTGCCAGCAGTTCCCTACTAGGTGCCTACAATGAGCAGTTCTTC.

The table lists this clonotype with a few counts. This chain links TRBV6-1 with TRBJ1-1, with a tentative D call TRBD1 (5 bases). Trimming pared 7 bases from V and 3 bases from J, leaving 21 bases between. Germline CDR1 MNHNS, CDR2 SASEGT. The CDR3 extends over 16 amino acids. The DNA of the CDR3 is TGTGCCAGCACTGTGAAAAGGTCAGGGCTCTACACTGAAGCTTTCTTT. Protein sequence: CASTVKRSGLYTEAFF.

This clonotype was detected many times. The CDR3 loop is CASSLQVSFGDVGETQYF. The DNA of the CDR3 is TGTGCCAGCAGCTTACAGGTTTCATTTGGCGACGTGGGGGAGACCCAGTACTTC. The rearrangement uses TRBV7-2 and TRBJ2-5; unclear D gene. Deletions cut 2 bases from V and 5 bases from J, with 24 bases between. This CDR3 comprises 18 residues. From germline, CDR1 is SGHTA and CDR2 FQGNSA. Full variable domain (outside the CDR3, taken from reference TRBV7-2 and TRBJ2-5): GAGVSQSPSNKVTEKGKDVELRCDPISGHTALYWYRQSLGQGLEFLIYFQGNSAPDKSGLPSDRFSAERTGGSVSTLTIQRTQQEDSAVYLCASSLQVSFGDVGETQYFGPGTRLLVL.

DNA of the CDR3: TGTGCCAGCAGCCAAAGAGGGGGACAGGGATTCTATGGCTACACCTTC. Translated: CASSQRGGQGFYGYTF. The V and J genes are TRBV3-1 and TRBJ1-2; 9 positions match TRBD1. The germline CDR1 and CDR2 sequences are LGHDT and YNNKEL (reference sequence). V shed 2 bases and J 4 bases; nucleotides not matched to a gene: 8. The CDR3 runs to 16 residues.

The chain links TRBV5-1 to TRBJ1-6, with TRBD1 identical over 9 bases. With V trimmed by 4 bases and J by 0 bases, 8 bases remained unmatched. There are 18 residues in the CDR3. Germline lookup yields CDR1 SGHRS and CDR2 YFSETQ. The chain's CDR3 is CASSTATGGSSYNSPLHF. The DNA for the CDR3 is TGCGCCAGCAGCACAGCCACAGGGGGCAGCTCCTATAATTCACCCCTCCACTTT.

This rearrangement joins TRBV4-2 to TRBJ1-2; D gene unclear. V was cut by 1 base and J by 8 bases, with 5 bases left in between. This CDR3 has 11 residues. The germline CDR1 and CDR2 sequences are LGHNA and YNFKEQ. The CDR3 sequence: CASSQGHGYTF. As DNA, the CDR3 is TGTGCCAGCAGCCAAGGACACGGCTACACCTTC.

This clonotype was recorded at least ten times. The gene calls are TRBV7-2 and TRBJ1-3, with D possibly being TRBD1 (5 bases). There are 15 residues in the CDR3. CDR1 is SGHTA, CDR2 FQGNSA, per germline. Trimming removed 2 bases from V and 0 bases from J, with 8 bases in between. The CDR3 protein is CASSLRGGSGNTIYF. In DNA, the CDR3 is TGTGCCAGCAGCTTACGCGGGGGCTCTGGAAACACCATATATTTT.

This clonotype was found many times. The chain recombines TRBV6-2 or TRBV6-3 with TRBJ2-1; the D is unclear. Between the trimmed V and J ends, which lost 1 base and 1 base, there was a span of 2 bases. CDR3 length: 13 amino acids. Germline values: CDR1 MNHEY, CDR2 SVGEGT. Here the CDR3 reads CASSYLSYNEQFF. In DNA form, the CDR3 reads TGTGCCAGCAGTTACTTATCCTACAATGAGCAGTTCTTC.

The chain recombines TRBV29-1 with TRBJ2-5, with D perhaps assigned TRBD1 or TRBD2 (6 bases each). The CDR3 has 11 residues. Per germline, CDR1 SQVTM and CDR2 ANQGSEA. V lost 7 bases and J 3 bases, leaving 9 bases between the germline ends. The CDR3 protein is CSGGAEETQYF. The CDR3 DNA is TGCAGCGGGGGGGCAGAAGAGACCCAGTACTTC.

This clonotype has ten or more counts. This chain connects TRBV29-1 to TRBJ1-1; 11 positions match TRBD1. Germline CDR1 SQVTM, CDR2 ANQGSEA. V lost 4 bases to trimming and J lost 11 bases; unmatched junction nucleotides: 6. CDR3 length: 12 amino acids. The CDR3 spells CSVAGQGDAAFF. DNA for the CDR3: TGCAGCGTTGCGGGACAGGGGGACGCGGCTTTCTTT.

This clonotype was counted ten times or more. This rearrangement joins TRBV7-2 to TRBJ2-3; no definite D call. The CDR3 has 13 amino acids. CDR1 SGHTA and CDR2 FQGNSA come from the germline V gene. Trimming removed 6 bases at V and 2 bases at J, with 9 bases between. The CDR3 sequence is CASSRPNTDTQYF. The CDR3 nucleotides are TGTGCCAGCAGTCGACCGAACACAGATACGCAGTATTTT.

The V gene is TRBV27, the J gene TRBJ2-7, with D maybe TRBD2 (6 bases). This CDR3 is built from 15 residues. With 6 bases removed from V and 1 base from J, the gap between germline ends came to 16 bases. Germline V gene lookup returns CDR1 MNHEY and CDR2 SMNVEV (reference sequence). The CDR3 region is CASRSITGSSYEQYV. DNA for the CDR3: TGTGCCAGCAGAAGCATAACCGGGAGTTCCTACGAGCAGTACGTC.

This rearrangement joins TRBV6-1 to TRBJ2-3, with D possibly TRBD1 on 5 matching bases. Germline V gives CDR1 MNHNS, CDR2 SASEGT. The CDR3 spans 14 residues. The V and J ends lost 7 bases and 0 bases respectively, with 11 bases between them. CDR3 DNA sequence: TGTGCCAGCAATAAGGACATAAGCACAGATACGCAGTATTTT. This encodes CASNKDISTDTQYF.

This clonotype was seen once. The chain links TRBV5-5 to TRBJ2-3, with D possibly matching TRBD2 (7 bases). V lost 3 bases and J 2 bases, leaving 22 bases between the germline ends. Germline V gives CDR1 SGHKS, CDR2 YYEKEE (reference sequence). The CDR3 length is 18 residues. This CDR3 reads CASSWGAYGGGITDTQYF. CDR3 coding DNA: TGTGCCAGCAGCTGGGGGGCTTATGGCGGGGGTATCACAGATACGCAGTATTTT.

This clonotype was counted only a few times. The chain recombines TRBV5-1 with TRBJ1-1; D possibly corresponds to TRBD1 (6 bases). The V end was cut by 5 bases, the J end by 8 bases, with 13 bases between. The CDR3 consists of 12 residues. From germline, CDR1 is SGHRS and CDR2 YFSETQ. In nucleotides, the CDR3 is TGCGCCAGCAGGGGGTCAGGACAGGAAGCTTTCTTT. Its translation is CASRGSGQEAFF.

This clonotype was detected only once. A much bigger clone sits one base away, suggesting this may be a read error. The chain links TRBV28 to TRBJ2-1; 7 bases are a match to TRBD1. Germline V gives CDR1 MDHEN, CDR2 SYDVKM. Unmatched junction bases numbered 12, after V lost 5 bases and J lost 8 bases. The CDR3 contains 15 residues. The DNA for the CDR3 is TGTGCCAGCAGTCCGCCGGGACAGAACCGGGATGAGCAGTTCTTC. Its protein is CASSPPGQNRDEQFF.

This clonotype was seen a handful of times. The chain links TRBV5-1 to TRBJ1-6; D is uncertain. Germline V lookup: CDR1 SGHRS, CDR2 YFSETQ. Trimming stripped 1 base from V and 9 bases from J, with 11 bases between. The CDR3 has 14 amino acids. The CDR3 sequence is CASSLRENGSPLHF. The CDR3 nucleotides are TGCGCCAGCAGCTTGAGGGAGAATGGTTCACCCCTCCACTTT.

J is TRBJ2-3 and V is TRBV18; either TRBD1 or TRBD2 may fit D (5 bases each). V was clipped by 2 bases and J by 2 bases, with 11 bases between them. The CDR3 covers 15 residues. CDR1 KGHSH and CDR2 LQKENI come from the germline V gene. In nucleotides, the CDR3 is TGTGCCAGCTCACCAACGAGGGGATTCACAGATACGCAGTATTTT. Translating it yields CASSPTRGFTDTQYF. The complete variable domain, with remaining parts taken from reference TRBV18 and TRBJ2-3, reads NAGVMQNPRHLVRRRGQEARLRCSPMKGHSHVYWYRQLPEEGLKFMVYLQKENIIDESGMPKERFSAEFPKEGPSILRIQQVVRGDSAAYFCASSPTRGFTDTQYFGPGTRLTVL.

The table lists this clonotype with a few counts. The rearrangement links TRBV11-2 to TRBJ1-2; TRBD1 matches at 10 bases. The length of the CDR3 is 15 residues. The trim removed 4 bases at V and 2 bases at J, leaving 4 bases unmatched. The germline V gene has CDR1 SGHAT and CDR2 FQNNGV. This chain's CDR3 is CASSSRDRGNYGYTF. In DNA form, the CDR3 reads TGTGCCAGCAGCTCCCGGGACAGGGGAAACTATGGCTACACCTTC.

This clonotype was seen more than once but under ten times. V and J are TRBV5-6 and TRBJ1-2; D might be TRBD1 (5 bases). The CDR3 runs to 12 residues. Germline CDR1 is SGHDT and CDR2 is YYEEEE. Deletions cut 4 bases from V and 4 bases from J, with 8 bases between. The CDR3 here is CASSGGTYGYTF. The CDR3, as DNA: TGTGCCAGCAGCGGTGGGACCTATGGCTACACCTTC.

CDR3 DNA sequence: TGTGCCAGCAGCCCCAGTCCGGGCCCCACTCAGTACTTC. Translation: CASSPSPGPTQYF. The chain recombines TRBV7-3 with TRBJ2-4; no reliable D call. There are 13 residues in the CDR3. Germline V gene data show CDR1 as SGHTA and CDR2 as FQGTGA. The V gene lost 5 bases and the J gene lost 12 bases, with 17 bases spanning the gap.

The V gene is TRBV6-5, the J gene TRBJ2-5, with D unresolved. From germline, CDR1 is MNHEY and CDR2 SVGAGI. The V end was cut by 0 bases, the J end by 5 bases, with 7 bases between. The CDR3 is made up of 13 amino acids. CDR3 DNA sequence: TGTGCCAGCAGTTACTCGGCCAGGGAGACCCAGTACTTC. Its protein is CASSYSARETQYF.

This clonotype was seen a handful of times. This CDR3 is CASSSRSGGASTDTQYF. CDR3 DNA sequence: TGTGCCAGCAGTTCCCGTAGCGGGGGGGCGAGTACAGATACGCAGTATTTT. The rearrangement links TRBV6-5 to TRBJ2-3; TRBD2 aligns across 11 bases. The ends lost 4 bases at V and 3 bases at J; junction bases unmatched: 9. CDR3 length: 17 amino acids. Germline values: CDR1 MNHEY, CDR2 SVGAGI.

The chain employs TRBV5-4 and TRBJ1-4; the D is unclear. Germline CDR1 SGHNT, CDR2 YYREEE (reference sequence). Trimming took 2 bases from V and 10 from J, leaving 21 bases between them. This CDR3 is built from 16 residues. The DNA of the CDR3 is TGTGCCAGCAGCTTTAGCGGGAACACACAGATAGGAAAACTGTTTTTT. Its protein product is CASSFSGNTQIGKLFF.

The V call is TRBV7-9, the J call TRBJ1-1, with D unresolved. V was cut by 5 bases and J by 6 bases, with 16 bases left in between. The CDR3 has 14 residues. Germline V lookup: CDR1 SEHNR, CDR2 FQNEAQ (reference sequence). CDR3 nucleotides: TGTGCCAGCAGCGCCTCTGTGGGGATCGCTGAAGCTTTCTTT. Residues: CASSASVGIAEAFF.